These T cell receptor beta chains were read from a single sample in a study of early T cells in non-severe SARS-CoV-2 infection. TCRdb passed the 5' RACE reads through MiXCR, listing each CDR3 protein once. This table has 30,000 to 40,000 distinct CDR3 sequences, about 8% appearing once. This specimen consisted of whole blood, obtained at baseline. Receptor source: an adult who was a healthcare worker with PCR-confirmed SARS-CoV-2 infection or an uninfected control (not recorded which). Both conserved end residues are part of each CDR3. Each record gives: J gene, clone size, D gene, V gene, CDR3 DNA, CDR3 protein. The D gene is left open where the match is weak. Rows give clone size only sometimes, using once, few, many, or a class for an expanded clone.

J: TRBJ2-7; size: few; D: .; V: TRBV10-3; DNA: TGTGCCATCAGCGAATCGTCGAGTGGGGGCGAGCAGTACTTC; CDR3: CAISESSSGGEQYF
J: TRBJ2-2; size: many; D: .; V: TRBV11-2; DNA: TGTGCCAGCAGCTTACTCCCCGCCTTGGACGGGGAGCTGTTTTTT; CDR3: CASSLLPALDGELFF
J: TRBJ1-1; size: few; D: TRBD1; V: TRBV13; DNA: TGTGCCAGCAGCCCAAGTACAGGGGTACACACTGAAGCTTTCTTT; CDR3: CASSPSTGVHTEAFF
J: TRBJ2-1; size: once; D: .; V: TRBV5-1; DNA: TGCGCCAGCAGCCCTGGGGCAGTCGGCACTGAGCAGTTCTTC; CDR3: CASSPGAVGTEQFF
J: TRBJ1-2; size: few; D: TRBD1; V: TRBV29-1; DNA: TGCAGCGGAGGACAGGGCTATGGCTACACCTTC; CDR3: CSGGQGYGYTF
J: TRBJ2-1; size: .; D: .; V: TRBV20-1; DNA: TGCAGTGCCAGAGGGGCGATCTCCTACAATGAGCAGTTCTTC; CDR3: CSARGAISYNEQFF
J: TRBJ1-1; size: many; D: TRBD1; V: TRBV7-6; DNA: TGTGCCAGCAGCTTCGGACAGGATGGTTACACTGAAGCTTTCTTT; CDR3: CASSFGQDGYTEAFF
J: TRBJ2-3; size: many; D: TRBD2; V: TRBV10-3; DNA: TGTGCCACCAGGGTAGCGGGGGAGGACGGTACGCAGTATTTT; CDR3: CATRVAGEDGTQYF
J: TRBJ2-1; size: .; D: TRBD2; V: TRBV9; DNA: TGTGCCAGCAGCGTAGCGGGTAGCGGGGGGATCAATGAGCAGTTCTTC; CDR3: CASSVAGSGGINEQFF
J: TRBJ2-2; size: many; D: TRBD1; V: TRBV28; DNA: TGTGCCAGCAGTTGGGGACAGGGGGCCGGGGAGCTGTTTTTT; CDR3: CASSWGQGAGELFF
J: TRBJ2-2; size: few; D: TRBD2; V: TRBV19; DNA: TGTGCCAGTAGTAGGACAGCGGGGGCAACATACACCGGGGAGCTGTTTTTT; CDR3: CASSRTAGATYTGELFF
J: TRBJ1-6; size: many; D: .; V: TRBV12-3/TRBV12-4; DNA: TGTGCCAGCGCCCCCCCAGGGAGGGGATCACCCCTCCACTTT; CDR3: CASAPPGRGSPLHF
J: TRBJ1-5; size: many; D: TRBD1; V: TRBV18; DNA: TGTGCCAGCCGAGGACAGGGAGGTAATCAGCCCCAGCATTTT; CDR3: CASRGQGGNQPQHF
J: TRBJ1-1; size: .; D: .; V: TRBV7-9; DNA: TGTGCCAGCAGCTTAGGACTCGGGAACACTGAAGCTTTCTTT; CDR3: CASSLGLGNTEAFF
J: TRBJ2-3; size: many; D: .; V: TRBV10-1; DNA: TGCGCCAGCAGTGAGAGCGGAGCCGGGAAAACAGATACGCAGTATTTT; CDR3: CASSESGAGKTDTQYF
J: TRBJ2-2; size: many; D: TRBD2; V: TRBV30; DNA: TGTGCCTGGAAGTCGGACGGGGGGGACACCGGGGAGCTGTTTTTT; CDR3: CAWKSDGGDTGELFF
J: TRBJ1-6; size: many; D: TRBD1; V: TRBV20-1; DNA: TGCAGTGCTAGAACGGACAGGCCCAATTCACCCCTCCACTTT; CDR3: CSARTDRPNSPLHF
J: TRBJ2-7; size: few; D: .; V: TRBV10-3; DNA: TGTGCCATCAGTTCCCGGGACAAAGGCTACGAGCAGTACTTC; CDR3: CAISSRDKGYEQYF
J: TRBJ2-7; size: many; D: .; V: TRBV18; DNA: TGTGCCAGCTCACCACCCGCAAGCTCCTACGAGCAGTACTTC; CDR3: CASSPPASSYEQYF
J: TRBJ2-7; size: many; D: TRBD1; V: TRBV5-3; DNA: TGTGCCAGAAGCTTAAACCGGGACAGGGGTTCGGGCGAGCAGTACTTC; CDR3: CARSLNRDRGSGEQYF
J: TRBJ1-1; size: few; D: .; V: TRBV6-2/TRBV6-3; DNA: TGTGCCAGCGTACTGGCCGGTGAAGCTTTCTTT; CDR3: CASVLAGEAFF
J: TRBJ2-3; size: many; D: .; V: TRBV12-3/TRBV12-4; DNA: TGTGCCAGCAGCTCAGCTACAGGGAGAGCGACAGATACGCAGTATTTT; CDR3: CASSSATGRATDTQYF
J: TRBJ1-2; size: .; D: TRBD1; V: TRBV11-2; DNA: TGTGCCAGCAGCTTAGATCGGGACAGGGGCGCGTTTGGCTACACCTTC; CDR3: CASSLDRDRGAFGYTF
J: TRBJ2-2; size: few; D: TRBD1; V: TRBV30; DNA: TGTGCCTGGAGTGGGGGGACAGCTAACACCGGGGAGCTGTTTTTT; CDR3: CAWSGGTANTGELFF
J: TRBJ2-2; size: many; D: .; V: TRBV7-2; DNA: TGTGCCAGCAGCCGGGCTACAAGGCGCACCGGGGAGCTGTTTTTT; CDR3: CASSRATRRTGELFF
J: TRBJ2-4; size: many; D: .; V: TRBV28; DNA: TGTGCCAGCAGTACCGCGGACGGCAACCTAGCCAAAAACATTCAGTACTTC; CDR3: CASSTADGNLAKNIQYF
J: TRBJ2-3; size: few; D: TRBD2; V: TRBV3-1; DNA: TGTGCCAGCAGCCAAGAGCGGGGGAGGTCAGATACGCAGTATTTT; CDR3: CASSQERGRSDTQYF
J: TRBJ1-3; size: few; D: .; V: TRBV11-3; DNA: TGTGCCAGCAGCTTAGCTTCCGACTCTGGAAACACCATATATTTT; CDR3: CASSLASDSGNTIYF
J: TRBJ2-3; size: .; D: TRBD2; V: TRBV6-5; DNA: TGTGCCAGCAGCCCCGGGACTAGCGGGGGGGCGTACAGCACAGATACGCAGTATTTT; CDR3: CASSPGTSGGAYSTDTQYF
J: TRBJ2-1; size: many; D: .; V: TRBV7-2; DNA: TGTGCCAGCAGCTTCGAGTACAATGAGCAGTTCTTC; CDR3: CASSFEYNEQFF
J: TRBJ2-5; size: .; D: .; V: TRBV5-1; DNA: TGCGCCAGCAGCTCGACGGAAGAGACCCAGTACTTC; CDR3: CASSSTEETQYF
J: TRBJ2-1; size: few; D: .; V: TRBV11-3; DNA: TGTGCCAGCAGCTTAGACGGGAGCTCCTACAATGAGCAGTTCTTC; CDR3: CASSLDGSSYNEQFF
J: TRBJ1-1; size: .; D: .; V: TRBV10-3; DNA: TGTGCCATCAGTCCAGCCGCAGGGACGAACACTGAAGCTTTCTTT; CDR3: CAISPAAGTNTEAFF
J: TRBJ1-4; size: many; D: .; V: TRBV14; DNA: TGTGCCAGCAGCCGCCCGGGCTTGGCTGAAAAACTGTTTTTT; CDR3: CASSRPGLAEKLFF
J: TRBJ2-7; size: .; D: .; V: TRBV9; DNA: TGTGCCAGCAGCGTAGACGACTCCTACGAGCAGTACTTC; CDR3: CASSVDDSYEQYF
J: TRBJ1-6; size: .; D: .; V: TRBV21-1; DNA: TGTGCCAGCAGCATCTTACAGGGGTATAATTCACCCCTCCACTTT; CDR3: CASSILQGYNSPLHF
J: TRBJ2-3; size: .; D: .; V: TRBV15; DNA: TGTGCCACCAGCAGAGATGTGGCAGATACGCAGTATTTT; CDR3: CATSRDVADTQYF
J: TRBJ2-6; size: .; D: .; V: TRBV18; DNA: TGTGCCAGCTCACGAGGCGACGGAGGTTCTGGGGCCAACGTCCTGACTTTC; CDR3: CASSRGDGGSGANVLTF
J: TRBJ2-2; size: .; D: .; V: TRBV6-5; DNA: TGTGCCAGCAGTTACTCGACACCTACGAACACCGGGGAGCTGTTTTTT; CDR3: CASSYSTPTNTGELFF
J: TRBJ2-5; size: .; D: .; V: TRBV21-1; DNA: TGTGCCAGCAGCAGGACGGGGGGAAGCCAAGAGACCCAGTACTTC; CDR3: CASSRTGGSQETQYF
J: TRBJ2-2; size: many; D: TRBD2; V: TRBV29-1; DNA: TGCAGCGTAACCGCGGGGGGGCGCCCCGGGGAGCTGTTTTTT; CDR3: CSVTAGGRPGELFF